The entry below gives a single TCR beta chain sequence along with its context. This sample is drawn from a study of cytomegalovirus exposure and HLA in healthy donors. The PCR ran on 60 Vbeta and 13 Jbeta primers. Method: immunoSEQ multiplex PCR; TCRdb's copy keeps in-frame clones and lacks some. Of under 110,000 clones in the sample, approximately 75% were seen once. Per the germline V gene, CDR1 is LNHNV and CDR2 is YYDKDF (reference sequence). Losses at the gene ends were 0 bases for V and 4 bases for J; bases not matched to a gene: 5. The CDR3 is made up of 16 amino acids. This chain joins TRBV15 and TRBJ1-4; 7 nucleotides agree with TRBD1. The sequencing input was PBMCs. This receptor was taken from a middle-aged woman in good health and CMV-seronegative. CDR3 nucleotide sequence: TGTGCCACCAGCAGAGATCGAGGGACAGTTAATGAAAAACTGTTTTTT. Translated: CATSRDRGTVNEKLFF.